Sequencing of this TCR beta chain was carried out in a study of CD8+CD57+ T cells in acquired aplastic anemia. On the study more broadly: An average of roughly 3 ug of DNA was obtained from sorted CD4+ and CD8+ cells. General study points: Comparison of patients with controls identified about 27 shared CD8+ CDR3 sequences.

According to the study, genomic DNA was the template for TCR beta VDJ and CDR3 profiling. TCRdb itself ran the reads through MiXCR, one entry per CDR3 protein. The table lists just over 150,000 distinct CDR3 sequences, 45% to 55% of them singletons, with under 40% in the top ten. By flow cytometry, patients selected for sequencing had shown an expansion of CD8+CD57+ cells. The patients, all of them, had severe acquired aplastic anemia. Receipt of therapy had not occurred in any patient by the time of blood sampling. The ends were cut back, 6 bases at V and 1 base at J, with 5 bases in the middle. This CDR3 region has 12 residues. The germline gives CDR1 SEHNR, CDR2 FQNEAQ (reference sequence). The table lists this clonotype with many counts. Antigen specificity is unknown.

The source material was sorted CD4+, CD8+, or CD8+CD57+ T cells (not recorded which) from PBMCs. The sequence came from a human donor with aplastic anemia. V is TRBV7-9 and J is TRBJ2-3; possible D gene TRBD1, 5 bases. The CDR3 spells CASRGGTDTQYF. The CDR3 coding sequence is TGTGCCAGCAGAGGGGGCACAGATACGCAGTATTTT. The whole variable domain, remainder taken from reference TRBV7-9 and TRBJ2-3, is DTGVSQNPRHKITKRGQNVTFRCDPISEHNRLYWYRQTLGQGPEFLTYFQNEAQLEKSRLLSDRFSAERPKGSFSTLEIQRTEQGDSAMYLCASRGGTDTQYFGPGTRLTVL.